This TCR beta chain was observed in a study of Ad26.COV2.S vaccination and SARS-CoV-2 variants. As for the study in general: The Ad26.COV2.S arm of the COV1001 trial was where the donor was placed.

Treatment defined: roughly 18 received Ad26.COV2.S at low or high dose, single or two shots; five or six received placebo; per-sample allocation not given. Sample collection was performed on day 63 after the first vaccine or placebo injection. Built on an Ad26 vector, the vaccine expressed Wuhan-strain SARS-CoV-2 spike. Only in-frame clones appear in the TCRdb table, and some are missing; sequencing was by immunoSEQ multiplex PCR. The table includes about 410,000 clones, roughly 90% detected once. Study-level findings and limits: Total T cell responses, in the TCR breadth and depth analyses, may have been underestimated.

The CDR3 consists of 14 residues. CDR1 and CDR2 from the germline V gene are MNHEY and SVGEGT. The V segment lost 5 bases and the J segment 7 bases; nucleotides outside the gene matches: 10. About this clone itself: Its antigen is unidentified.

The TCR comes from a person aged 18-65 years who received the Ad26.COV2.S COVID-19 vaccine or a placebo. The genes are TRBV6-2 or TRBV6-3 and TRBJ1-2; TRBD1 matches 7 bases. The sequencing used peripheral blood, collected in a trial of Ad26.COV2.S vaccine versus placebo. CDR3 in DNA: TGTGCCAGCAGTGACCAGGACAGGATCGGTGGCTACACCTTC. It translates to CASSDQDRIGGYTF.